The 15 T cell receptor beta chains below come from one sample, sequenced in a study of technical replicates of blood from a handful of donors. Some clones are missing from TCRdb's copy, which holds only in-frame ones; the method was immunoSEQ multiplex PCR. The sample comprises around 71,000 clones, 92% of which are singletons, and around 0.44% rests with the top ten. The material sequenced was T cells isolated from PBMCs. The origin of the receptors is a human donor in good health.

The chain couples TRBV21-1 to TRBJ2-2; the table's TRBD1 call for D was not verified on the DNA. TRBV21-1 represents a pseudogene. The length of the CDR3 is 16 residues. CDR3 sequence (DNA): TGTGCCAGCGTTCCGGGACAGGACCCGAACACCGGGGAGCTGTTTTTT. Translating it yields CASVPGQDPNTGELFF.

The chain recombines TRBV11-3 with TRBJ2-2; 9 nucleotides agree with TRBD2. This CDR3 is 19 amino acids long. Trimming cost V 0 bases and J 0 bases; bases outside gene matches: 8. The V gene's germline CDR1 is SGHNT and CDR2 YENEEA. DNA for the CDR3: TGTGCCAGCAGCTTAGATCGCTGGCTAGCGGGACCGAACACCGGGGAGCTGTTTTTT. It specifies CASSLDRWLAGPNTGELFF. Full variable domain (missing parts from reference TRBV11-3 and TRBJ2-2): EAGVVQSPRYKIIEKKQPVAFWCNPISGHNTLYWYLQNLGQGPELLIRYENEEAVDDSQLPKDRFSAERLKGVDSTLKIQPAELGDSAVYLCASSLDRWLAGPNTGELFFGEGSRLTVL.

The chain uses TRBV4-2 and TRBJ2-3; D might be TRBD1 (5 bases). The CDR3 consists of 14 residues. Trimming stripped 2 bases from V and 3 bases from J, with 9 bases between. The germline gives CDR1 LGHNA, CDR2 YNFKEQ. CDR3 DNA sequence: TGTGCCAGCAGCCAATTACAGGTTACAGATACGCAGTATTTT. Its translation is CASSQLQVTDTQYF.

This clone was observed a single time. This chain uses TRBV6-5 with TRBJ2-2; a weak D match, TRBD2 (6 bases). Germline V gives CDR1 MNHEY, CDR2 SVGAGI. The V and J ends lost 8 bases and 5 bases respectively, with 15 bases between them. CDR3 length: 14 residues. The CDR3 DNA sequence: TGTGCCAGCGGGCCGGGAGCCACGACCGGGGAGCTGTTTTTT. Amino acid sequence: CASGPGATTGELFF.

This clone was observed a handful of times. J is TRBJ1-5 and V is TRBV13; a weak D match, TRBD1 (6 bases). This CDR3 has 14 residues. V gave up 0 bases and J gave up 4 bases, with 7 bases separating them. CDR1 is PRHDT and CDR2 is FYEKMQ in the germline V gene (reference sequence). CDR3 in amino acids: CASSLGQGNQPQHF. DNA of the CDR3: TGTGCCAGCAGCTTAGGACAGGGTAATCAGCCCCAGCATTTT.

The chain links TRBV6-6 to TRBJ2-4; perhaps TRBD2 as D (5 bases). In germline, CDR1 is MNHNY, CDR2 SVGAGI (reference sequence). V was cut by 6 bases and J by 0 bases, with 12 bases left in between. This CDR3 region has 15 residues. CDR3 sequence (DNA): TGTGCCAGCAGCCCGAGCGGCCTAGCCAAAAACATTCAGTACTTC. It codes for CASSPSGLAKNIQYF.

The chain carries TRBV6-5 and TRBJ1-2; D perhaps matches TRBD1 (6 bases). In germline, CDR1 is MNHEY, CDR2 SVGAGI. The CDR3 runs 13 residues. Trimming pared 6 bases from V and 8 bases from J, leaving 16 bases between. The CDR3, as DNA: TGTGCCAGCAGGTCTACAGGGATACGGGGCTACACCTTC. Residues: CASRSTGIRGYTF.

The rearrangement links TRBV18 to TRBJ1-2, with D possibly matching TRBD1 (5 bases). The CDR3 is 15 amino acids. The V gene lost 1 base and the J gene lost 1 base, with 10 bases spanning the gap. From germline, CDR1 is KGHSH and CDR2 LQKENI. This chain's CDR3 is CASSPLSQVNYGYTF. The DNA for the CDR3 is TGTGCCAGCTCACCACTGTCACAGGTTAACTATGGCTACACCTTC.

The rearrangement joins TRBV30 to TRBJ2-7; TRBD1 is a possible D gene (6 bases). Trimming cost V 3 bases and J 6 bases, with 18 bases left between them. Germline values: CDR1 GTSNPN, CDR2 SVGIG (reference sequence). The CDR3 loop spans 14 amino acids. For the CDR3, the DNA is TGTGCCTGGAGAGATCCGGGACACCGGTCCGAGCAGTACTTC. It codes for CAWRDPGHRSEQYF.

The chain is built from TRBV19 and TRBJ1-2; unclear D gene. Trimming pared 4 bases from V and 8 bases from J, leaving 17 bases between. In germline, CDR1 is LNHDA, CDR2 SQIVND (reference sequence). The CDR3 sequence is 14 residues long. The CDR3 loop is CASSTPGVVLGYTF. The CDR3, as DNA: TGTGCCAGTAGTACGCCCGGTGTAGTCTTAGGCTACACCTTC.

V gene TRBV28 combines with J gene TRBJ1-2; D gene ambiguous. V dropped 2 bases and J dropped 1 base, with 8 bases sitting between them. CDR1 and CDR2 (germline): MDHEN, SYDVKM. The CDR3 length is 14 residues. The CDR3 loop reads CASSLASYNYGYTF. The DNA of the CDR3 is TGTGCCAGCAGTTTAGCGAGCTATAACTATGGCTACACCTTC.

The chain couples TRBV27 to TRBJ1-2; D unresolved. CDR1 is MNHEY and CDR2 is SMNVEV in the germline V gene (reference sequence). CDR3 length: 13 residues. Trimming left V 3 bases short and J 4 bases short, with 9 bases between. CDR3 in amino acids: CASSFGEGYGYTF. The CDR3 nucleotides read TGTGCCAGCAGTTTTGGGGAGGGCTATGGCTACACCTTC.

The chain combines TRBV7-9 with TRBJ1-1; D is ambiguous. V was shortened by 1 base and J by 10 bases, with 10 bases between the two germline ends. Germline CDR1 reads SEHNR; CDR2 reads FQNEAQ (reference sequence). This CDR3 is 12 amino acids long. CDR3 region: CASSLDLAGAFF. DNA for the CDR3: TGTGCCAGCAGCTTAGACCTTGCGGGAGCTTTCTTT.

The V call is TRBV11-2, the J call TRBJ2-5; 9 positions match TRBD1. The V segment lost 1 base and the J segment 4 bases; nucleotides outside the gene matches: 10. There are 17 residues in the CDR3. Germline V gene sequence: CDR1 SGHAT, CDR2 FQNNGV. The CDR3 spells CASSLAGTGGAAETQYF. The CDR3 region has the DNA TGTGCCAGCAGCTTAGCTGGTACAGGGGGCGCCGCAGAGACCCAGTACTTC.

The chain combines TRBV21-1 with TRBJ2-7; the table's D call, TRBD1, was not checked against the DNA. TRBV21-1 is classified as a pseudogene. The CDR3 length is 14 residues. CDR3 bases: TGTGCCAGCACCACCCCGGGACACAACTACGAGCAGTACTTC. Translation gives CASTTPGHNYEQYF.